This T cell receptor beta chain was observed in a study of cytomegalovirus exposure and HLA in healthy donors. There are 15 residues in the CDR3. V was pared by 9 bases and J by 1 base, with 11 bases of the junction left unmatched. Germline V gene data show CDR1 as MNHEY and CDR2 as SMNVEV (reference sequence). Nominally healthy donors provided the samples, though records likely missed some immune exposures. Whole-study findings and limits: Earlier analysis yielded a pattern in which most TCR beta V segments were productive about 90% or about 30% of the time. The authors later found HLA-associated TCR beta chains more clonally expanded than equally common others.

Concerning this clone: Its specificity is unknown.

The PCR used 60 Vbeta and 13 Jbeta primers. The table came from immunoSEQ multiplex PCR; TCRdb's copy has only in-frame clones and leaves some out. Among about 63,000 clones listed, under 85% were seen once. This chain connects TRBV27 to TRBJ1-1, with 7 positions matching TRBD1. Sequencing was done on a sample of PBMCs. The sequence came from a woman in her 30s in good health and CMV-seronegative. The CDR3 loop reads CASIETGRANTEAFF. The DNA for the CDR3 is TGTGCCAGTATTGAGACAGGGCGGGCGAACACTGAAGCTTTCTTT.